This TCR beta chain was recovered during a study of T cells in tumors after PD-1 blockade (dated by TCRdb to 2018 to 2020). With regard to the full study: Patients with prior checkpoint blockade, systemic immunosuppressant use, or recent radiotherapy or other anti-cancer therapy within 4 weeks were excluded. Patients received pembrolizumab 200 mg every 3 weeks or cemiplimab 350 mg every 2 weeks. While on anti-PD-1 treatment, some of the patients also continued taking daily vismodegib 150 mg. On average, peripheral blood samples had approximately 120,000 TCR templates (range about 23,000-290,000) and some 40,000 unique clonotypes. Paired single-cell RNA and TCR sequencing was performed on site-matched tumors from BCC or SCC patients before and after anti-PD-1 therapy. Bulk TCR sequencing was performed on nine to eleven peripheral blood samples from about five patients to compare blood and tumor clonotypes. RECIST version 1.1 was used to assess clinical response. The paper's findings and limits, for the study overall: Where the novel T cell clones came from was not identified, and possible sources could include lymphoid organs or rare unexpanded clones inside the tumor or in the tumor periphery. Roughly 41% of the TCR clonotypes from tumors also showed up in blood, and some novel exhausted tumor clones were present in pre-treatment blood, which suggests peripheral recruitment.

Deep TCRbeta sequencing was performed with the immunoSEQ platform. The paper's data handling went like this. Only productive rearrangements were exported from the immunoSEQ Analyzer for downstream analysis. T cell phenotypes were assigned to bulk TCRbeta clonotypes by matching the clonotypes to single-cell RNA+TCR-seq clones that had the same TCRbeta sequence. Clone enrichment in tumor was calculated as tumor frequency divided by PBMC frequency from bulk TCR sequencing. TCRs were sorted with GLIPH into specificity groups, meaning clusters of distinct TCRs that share CDR3 motifs and likely recognize common antigens. TCRdb mirrors the immuneACCESS table, restricted to in-frame sequences. Some clones are absent from its copies; in checked studies, under half trace to an unresolved V gene, and the reason for the others is unknown. The V and J calls and clone size are taken from that table; D and trimming were inferred from the DNA. This sample holds about 59,000 clones; around 80% were observed only once. The ten largest clones add up to about an eighth of the sample.

Clipping removes 0 bases from V and 0 bases from J, with 10 as the unmatched junction base count. Inclusive of the bounding cysteine and phenylalanine, the CDR3 is 19 residues long. The entry retains the CDR3 DNA only, 57 bases that are in frame from base 1. Via the germline V gene, CDR1 is SGHRS and CDR2 YFSETQ. In the case of this clone: Its binding antigen is unknown. Within one base of it there is no much larger clone, and no base qualities were kept.

Explained via the paper, the time point label denotes: before anti-PD-1 therapy. Genomic DNA extracted from tumor biopsies or peripheral blood was used for bulk TCRbeta sequencing, with input ranging from roughly 616 ng to 6,500 ng. Every patient was a poor candidate for surgical resection and had histologically proven advanced or metastatic basal or squamous cell carcinoma. The basal cell carcinoma cohort comprised 10 or so patients, of whom 8 or 9 had bulk tumor TCR sequencing. This sequence originates from a human donor with basal cell carcinoma. The sample consisted of PBMCs, taken before anti-PD-1 treatment. The chain is encoded by TRBV5-1 joined to TRBJ2-3; 10 junctional bases match TRBD2. The CDR3 has the sequence CASSLAGLGSGGSTDTQYF. In nucleotide form, the sequence is TGCGCCAGCAGCTTGGCGGGGCTCGGTAGCGGGGGGAGCACAGATACGCAGTATTTT.